This is a list of T cell receptor beta chains from one sample in a study of regulatory T cells in long-lasting Graves disease. TCRdb analysed the multiplex PCR reads with MiXCR anew, one entry per CDR3 protein. This sample has some 350,000 distinct CDR3 sequences, with around 15% found just once. These records were also assigned to another study, of T cells in Graves' hyperthyroidism and ophthalmopathy.

This material consisted of peripheral blood mononuclear cells (PBMCs), taken at new diagnosis, from a patient treated with antithyroid drugs. These receptors were taken from a woman between 18 and 30 years old with Graves disease. The CDR3 runs from the conserved cysteine through the conserved F or W.

V gene | CDR3 protein
TRBV6-1 | CASSAGRGASYNSPLHF
TRBV3-1 | CASSHGQEAFF
TRBV29-1 | CSVVPSLTGANTEAFF
TRBV5-8 | CASGAYEQYF
TRBV27 | CASSPRPGRSITYEQYF
TRBV30 | CAWSVDGSNTGELFF
TRBV28 | CASDLRGTEAFF
TRBV30 | CAWSVSRDRYTDTQYF
TRBV2 | CASTSLAGVTDTQYF
TRBV28 | CASSLIGTVQETQYF
TRBV19 | CASSMGRGRSYNEQFF
TRBV19 | CASSQGQGARKSF
TRBV18 | CASSLTGQSTDTQYF
TRBV19 | CASSSGGVQYF
TRBV6-1 | CASSDRGPHYSPLHF
TRBV20-1 | CSAVRQGSYNEQFF
TRBV11-2 | CASSLDRGLGETQYF
TRBV3-1 | CASSQLAGEDTQYF
TRBV5-1 | CASSLYPSPTKNIQYF
TRBV6-1 | CASSEGSNQPQHF
TRBV27 | CASSSQTSSNQPQHF
TRBV2 | CASSLLTSGTQTDTQYF
TRBV7-9 | CASSSEANTGELFF
TRBV5-1 | CASSFKTSGREYRNEQFF
TRBV7-9 | CASTLWGPYEQYF
TRBV19 | CASSMGQGGNQPQHF
TRBV11-2 | CASSLVPGPEGEQFF
TRBV7-9 | CASSLDRLDTGELFF
TRBV18 | CASSPPRDGYEQYF
TRBV27 | CASSLTPGQRSYGYTF
TRBV12-5 | CASAVTWYEQYF
TRBV10-1 | CASSDKDRGNIQYF
TRBV10-3 | CAISDSSRDRGDPYDSPLHF
TRBV10-3 | CAISEGQSSNQPQHF
TRBV20-1 | CSAPGAGGPYNEQFF
TRBV20-1 | CSARGLLAGSTDTQYF
TRBV6-5 | CASSSRDRGNNSPLHF
TRBV7-3 | CASSLSGGSTDTQYF
TRBV4-1 | CASSQEGRGGFGEQFF
TRBV2 | CASSLSGTGGAWAFF
TRBV2 | CASSETSRAVYGYTF
TRBV2 | CATGGQGNTEAFF
TRBV10-3 | CAISESLASGNEQFF
TRBV5-1 | CASSLETGAEAFF
TRBV5-1 | CASSPVGNQPQHF
TRBV6-1 | CASTPGGASTDTQYF
TRBV28 | CASGPGVLGRSEQYF
TRBV6-4 | CASSDSASGGADTQYF
TRBV7-9 | CASSVVGYNEQFF
TRBV7-6 | CASSLDIPVAGGQETQYF